This TCR beta chain was recovered during a study of blood T cell repertoires in COVID-19. The overall study: Collection of acute and convalescent COVID-19 samples took place in the United States, Italy and Spain. The analysed material was cDNA or gDNA that came from T cells, B-cell-depleted T cells, or PBMCs.

Under the authors' procedure: Reference gene primer amplification in the assay estimated nucleated cell counts. Clones were sequenced by immunoSEQ multiplex PCR, and TCRdb holds only the in-frame ones, with some missing. From that table come the V and J calls and clone size; the DNA was used to work out D and trimming. The sample gives about 120,000 clones, over 65% of which show up once; approximately 2.1% is in the top ten. The ends lost 4 bases at V and 5 bases at J; junction bases unmatched: 9. This CDR3 region has 15 residues. The germline V gene has CDR1 SGHDT and CDR2 YYEEEE. This clone was observed a few times.

This receptor was obtained from a man under 40 with acute or convalescent COVID-19. V and J are TRBV5-6 and TRBJ2-5; 9 bases line up with TRBD1. Sequencing was performed on peripheral blood. The CDR3 bases are TGTGCCAGCAGCCCGCAGGGACAGGGAGGGGAGACCCAGTACTTC. This encodes CASSPQGQGGETQYF.